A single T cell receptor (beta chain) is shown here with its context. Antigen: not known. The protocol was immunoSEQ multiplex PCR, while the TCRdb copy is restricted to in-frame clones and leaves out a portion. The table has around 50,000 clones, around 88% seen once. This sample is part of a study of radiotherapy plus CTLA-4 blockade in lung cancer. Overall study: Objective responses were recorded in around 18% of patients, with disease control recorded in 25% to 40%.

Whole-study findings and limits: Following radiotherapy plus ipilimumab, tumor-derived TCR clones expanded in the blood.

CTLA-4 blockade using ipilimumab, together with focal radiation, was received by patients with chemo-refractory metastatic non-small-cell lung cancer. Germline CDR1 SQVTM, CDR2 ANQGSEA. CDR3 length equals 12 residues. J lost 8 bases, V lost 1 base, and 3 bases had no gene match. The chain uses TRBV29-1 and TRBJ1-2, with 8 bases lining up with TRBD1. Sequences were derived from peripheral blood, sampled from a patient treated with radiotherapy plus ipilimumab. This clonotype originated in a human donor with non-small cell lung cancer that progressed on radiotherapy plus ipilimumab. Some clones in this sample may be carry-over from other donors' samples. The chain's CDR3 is CSVEAGGGGYTF. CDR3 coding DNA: TGCAGCGTTGAAGCAGGGGGCGGCGGCTACACCTTC.